One sample yielded the 13 T cell receptor beta chains listed below, sequenced in a study of T cell responses to AZD1222 COVID-19 vaccine. TCRdb's copy holds only in-frame clones and misses some; the assay was immunoSEQ multiplex PCR. The repertoire holds tens of thousands of clones, with around 87% as singletons. Specimen: peripheral blood, collected on day 0 of MenACWY control vaccination. The source is an adult in good health.

This rearrangement joins TRBV3-1 (or the pseudogene TRBV3-2) to TRBJ2-1, with 11 bases aligning to TRBD2. This CDR3 contains 16 residues. J gave up 9 bases and V 4 bases, and 11 bases lay outside the gene matches. Germline CDR1 reads LGHDT; CDR2 reads YNNKEL (reference sequence). The CDR3 coding sequence is TGTGCCAGCAGCCGGCAAGGGACAGGGACTAGCGGTGAGCAGTTCTTC. It translates to CASSRQGTGTSGEQFF.

The V gene is TRBV27, the J gene TRBJ2-7, with TRBD2 identical over 11 bases. This CDR3 is 18 amino acids long. V gave up 5 bases and J gave up 6 bases; unmatched junction bases: 18. Germline V gene sequence: CDR1 MNHEY, CDR2 SMNVEV (reference sequence). CDR3 sequence (DNA): TGTGCCAGCAGTACCCAACATAGCGGGAGGGCCGGTGTTGGCGAGCAGTACTTC. Protein sequence: CASSTQHSGRAGVGEQYF.

V usage is TRBV19 and J usage is TRBJ2-7, with TRBD2 as a possible D gene (7 bases). V dropped 5 bases and J dropped 2 bases, with 16 bases sitting between them. The length of the CDR3 is 15 residues. In germline, CDR1 is LNHDA, CDR2 SQIVND (reference sequence). This CDR3 reads CASSLTGGQTYEQYF. The CDR3 DNA follows: TGTGCCAGTAGTCTTACCGGGGGGCAGACCTACGAGCAGTACTTC.

In its sample, this clone was seen a few times. The CDR3 reads CASSEWTVTYEQYF. The CDR3 nucleotides read TGTGCCAGCAGTGAATGGACGGTAACCTACGAGCAGTACTTC. The chain links TRBV2 to TRBJ2-7; D remains ambiguous. CDR1 SNHLY and CDR2 FYNNEI come from the germline V gene. The CDR3 has 14 residues. Trimming removed 2 bases at V and 2 bases at J, with 10 bases between. The full variable domain, with the rest looked up from reference TRBV2 and TRBJ2-7, is EPEVTQTPSHQVTQMGQEVILRCVPISNHLYFYWYRQILGQKVEFLVSFYNNEISEKSEIFDDQFSVERPDGSNFTLKIRSTKLEDSAMYFCASSEWTVTYEQYFGPGTRLTVT.

This clone was counted only a few times. This sequence joins TRBV7-8 and TRBJ2-7, with 9 bases fitting TRBD1. The CDR3 extends over 14 amino acids. V shed 4 bases, J shed 6 bases, and the junction held 7 bases outside the gene matches. Germline loops: CDR1 SGHVS, CDR2 FQNEAQ. CDR3 sequence (DNA): TGTGCCAGCAGCTCATCCGGGACAGGGACCGAGCAGTACTTC. This gives the protein CASSSSGTGTEQYF.

This clone has a single count. The chain links TRBV30 to TRBJ2-5, with a tentative D call TRBD1 (6 bases). V was shortened by 0 bases and J by 4 bases, with 9 bases between the two germline ends. Germline loops: CDR1 GTSNPN, CDR2 SVGIG (reference sequence). The CDR3 length is 13 residues. The CDR3 is CAWSVLGAETQYF. CDR3 DNA sequence: TGTGCCTGGAGTGTTCTGGGGGCAGAGACCCAGTACTTC.

V gene TRBV4-3 combines with J gene TRBJ2-7, with 7 positions matching TRBD1. In germline, CDR1 is LGHNA, CDR2 YSLEER. This CDR3 contains 16 residues. With V trimmed by 0 bases and J by 3 bases, 8 bases remained unmatched. CDR3 coding DNA: TGCGCCAGCAGCCAAGAGGTCGGGACAGCACGCTACGAGCAGTACTTC. Amino acids: CASSQEVGTARYEQYF.

V gene TRBV28 combines with J gene TRBJ1-5; 7 bases match TRBD1. Trimming removed 5 bases from V and 3 bases from J; junction bases left unmatched: 10. Looked up from germline, CDR1 is MDHEN and CDR2 is SYDVKM. CDR3 length: 16 amino acids. This CDR3 reads CASSLNRGIDNQPQHF. CDR3 sequence (DNA): TGTGCCAGCAGTCTAAACAGGGGAATTGACAATCAGCCCCAGCATTTT.

The V and J genes are TRBV28 and TRBJ2-1; tentative D call: TRBD2 (5 bases). This CDR3 has 15 amino acids. V shed 6 bases and J shed 6 bases, with 18 bases lying between them. The V gene's germline CDR1 is MDHEN and CDR2 SYDVKM. The CDR3 sequence is CASRLGLRSPNEQFF. The CDR3 DNA reads TGTGCCAGCAGACTAGGACTTCGTTCCCCCAATGAGCAGTTCTTC.

The chain uses TRBV4-2 and TRBJ2-2, with D possibly matching TRBD2 (6 bases). The ends were cut back, 3 bases at V and 1 base at J, with 18 bases in the middle. The CDR3 is 18 residues long. Germline CDR1 LGHNA, CDR2 YNFKEQ. The CDR3 reads CASSHGPGLNLNTGELFF. Written as DNA, the CDR3 is TGTGCCAGCAGCCACGGACCGGGACTCAACCTGAACACCGGGGAGCTGTTTTTT.

This chain links TRBV2 with TRBJ2-2; D unclear. The CDR3 has 12 amino acids. Germline V lookup: CDR1 SNHLY, CDR2 FYNNEI. Deletions cut 4 bases from V and 7 bases from J, with 7 bases between. In DNA, the CDR3 is TGTGCCAGCAGTGTTTGGGACGGGGAGCTGTTTTTT. This gives the protein CASSVWDGELFF. The full variable domain, with the rest looked up from reference TRBV2 and TRBJ2-2, is EPEVTQTPSHQVTQMGQEVILRCVPISNHLYFYWYRQILGQKVEFLVSFYNNEISEKSEIFDDQFSVERPDGSNFTLKIRSTKLEDSAMYFCASSVWDGELFFGEGSRLTVL.

The chain combines TRBV28 with TRBJ2-7, with a weak D call TRBD1 (6 bases). V lost 8 bases and J 3 bases, leaving 20 bases between the germline ends. Germline V CDR1 and CDR2: MDHEN, SYDVKM. The CDR3 runs 15 residues. CDR3 DNA: TGTGCCAGCTCGTACGGGACACAGAAAATCTACGAGCAGTACTTC. This encodes CASSYGTQKIYEQYF.

The chain employs TRBV7-2 and TRBJ1-1; D is undetermined. Trimming pared 1 base from V and 0 bases from J, leaving 15 bases between. In germline, CDR1 is SGHTA, CDR2 FQGNSA. This CDR3 spans 17 amino acids. This CDR3 reads CASSLVGLSQMNTEAFF. CDR3 DNA sequence: TGTGCCAGCAGCTTAGTAGGCCTTTCTCAGATGAACACTGAAGCTTTCTTT.